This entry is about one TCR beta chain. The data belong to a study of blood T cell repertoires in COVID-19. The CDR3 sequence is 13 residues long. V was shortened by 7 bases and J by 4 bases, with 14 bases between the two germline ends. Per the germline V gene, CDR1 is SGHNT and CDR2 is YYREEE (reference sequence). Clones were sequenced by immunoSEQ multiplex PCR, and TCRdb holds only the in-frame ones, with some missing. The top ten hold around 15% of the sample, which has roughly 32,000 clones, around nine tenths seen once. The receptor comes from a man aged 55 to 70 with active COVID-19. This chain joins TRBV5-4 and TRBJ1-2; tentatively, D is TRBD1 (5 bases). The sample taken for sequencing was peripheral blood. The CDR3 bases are TGTGCCAGCCATACCCCGGGGGGCTATGGCTACACCTTC. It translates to CASHTPGGYGYTF. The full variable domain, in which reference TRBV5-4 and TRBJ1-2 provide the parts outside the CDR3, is ETGVTQSPTHLIKTRGQQVTLRCSSQSGHNTVSWYQQALGQGPQFIFQYYREEENGRGNFPPRFSGLQFPNYSSELNVNALELDDSALYLCASHTPGGYGYTFGSGTRLTVV.